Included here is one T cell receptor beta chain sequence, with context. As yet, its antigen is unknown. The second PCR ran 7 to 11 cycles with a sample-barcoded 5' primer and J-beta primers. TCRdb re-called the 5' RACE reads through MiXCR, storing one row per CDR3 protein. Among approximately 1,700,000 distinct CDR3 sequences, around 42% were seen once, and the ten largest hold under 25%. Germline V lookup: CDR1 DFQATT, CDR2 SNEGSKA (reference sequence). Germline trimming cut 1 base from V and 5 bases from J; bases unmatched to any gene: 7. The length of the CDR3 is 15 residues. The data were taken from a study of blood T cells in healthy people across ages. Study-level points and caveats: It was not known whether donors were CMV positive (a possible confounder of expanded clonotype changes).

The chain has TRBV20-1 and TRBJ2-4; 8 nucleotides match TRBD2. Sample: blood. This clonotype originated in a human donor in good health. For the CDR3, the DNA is TGCAGTGCTAGAGGATTCCAGCGGGGGCAAAACATTCAGTACTTC. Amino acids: CSARGFQRGQNIQYF.